These 21 T cell receptor beta chains were sequenced from one sample in a study of chemoradiotherapy in HPV16-positive cancers. The data were produced by immunoSEQ multiplex PCR, yet TCRdb's version contains in-frame clones alone and is incomplete. The sample holds tens of thousands of clones; 88% are singletons and the top ten take 4% to 5%. The input for sequencing was blood, taken from a patient who underwent chemoradiotherapy. The receptors shown here come from a human donor with HPV-associated anogenital cancer.

The chain has TRBV19 and TRBJ1-5, with 7 bases aligning to TRBD1. The ends lost 2 bases at V and 2 bases at J; junction bases unmatched: 6. CDR3 length: 16 residues. The germline CDR1 and CDR2 sequences are LNHDA and SQIVND (reference sequence). Written as DNA, the CDR3 is TGTGCCAGTAGTATAATCGTCGGACAGGGCAATCAGCCCCAGCATTTT. Its translation is CASSIIVGQGNQPQHF.

The chain joins TRBV7-9 to TRBJ2-2; TRBD2 might be the D (6 bases). The CDR3 runs to 15 residues. Germline values: CDR1 SEHNR, CDR2 FQNEAQ (reference sequence). The V end lost 1 base, the J end lost 6 bases, and 12 bases lay between the germline ends. The CDR3 nucleotides read TGTGCCAGCAGCTTAGAATTCAGGGAGGCCGGGGAGCTGTTTTTT. Its translation: CASSLEFREAGELFF.

The chain carries TRBV4-1 and TRBJ2-7; possibly TRBD2 for D (6 bases). Trimming removed 0 bases at V and 0 bases at J, with 15 bases between. CDR1 and CDR2 from the germline V gene are MGHRA and YSYEKL. The CDR3 spans 17 residues. This CDR3 is CASSQDRLRGNSYEQYF. CDR3 sequence (DNA): TGCGCCAGCAGCCAAGATAGACTACGCGGGAACTCCTACGAGCAGTACTTC.

The chain links TRBV5-6 to TRBJ1-2; 7 bases fit TRBD1. The CDR3 consists of 12 residues. V trimming: 4 bases; J trimming: 7 bases; junction bases outside the gene matches: 4. Germline V lookup: CDR1 SGHDT, CDR2 YYEEEE. CDR3 in DNA: TGTGCCAGCAGCGACAGGGTCGGTGGCTACACCTTC. This encodes CASSDRVGGYTF.

About this clone: This sample includes further DNA sequences coding for the same CDR3. The chain has TRBV11-3 and TRBJ2-3; maybe TRBD1 (6 bases). Trimming removed 0 bases from V and 3 bases from J, with 13 bases in between. Per germline, CDR1 SGHNT and CDR2 YENEEA. The CDR3 loop spans 16 amino acids. DNA of the CDR3: TGTGCCAGCAGCTTAGAGGGGGCCAGGGGTACAGATACGCAGTATTTT. Protein: CASSLEGARGTDTQYF.

The chain carries TRBV4-2 and TRBJ1-1; D remains unclear. The CDR3 runs 14 residues. V shed 0 bases and J shed 1 base, with 6 bases lying between them. Germline V gene sequence: CDR1 LGHNA, CDR2 YNFKEQ. CDR3 region: CASSQDPGNTEAFF. The CDR3 DNA is TGTGCCAGCAGCCAAGATCCGGGGAACACTGAAGCTTTCTTT.

V usage is TRBV4-1 and J usage is TRBJ1-4; 9 bases are a match to TRBD1. There are 15 residues in the CDR3. The V gene end was trimmed by 4 bases and the J gene end by 5 bases; junction bases not matched to a gene: 5. CDR1 is MGHRA and CDR2 is YSYEKL in the germline V gene. The CDR3 loop is CASSRGTGWNEKLFF. The CDR3 bases are TGCGCCAGCAGCCGGGGGACAGGGTGGAATGAAAAACTGTTTTTT.

The gene calls are TRBV5-1 and TRBJ2-7; TRBD2 might be the D (6 bases). Germline CDR1 and CDR2: SGHRS and YFSETQ. The V gene lost 2 bases and the J gene lost 1 base, with 22 bases spanning the gap. This CDR3 region has 18 residues. CDR3 sequence: CASSLRAWVEGRSYEQYF. The DNA for the CDR3 is TGCGCCAGCAGCTTACGTGCTTGGGTAGAGGGGAGGTCCTACGAGCAGTACTTC. The complete variable domain, with remaining parts taken from reference TRBV5-1 and TRBJ2-7, reads KAGVTQTPRYLIKTRGQQVTLSCSPISGHRSVSWYQQTPGQGLQFLFEYFSETQRNKGNFPGRFSGRQFSNSRSEMNVSTLELGDSALYLCASSLRAWVEGRSYEQYFGPGTRLTVT.

The gene calls are TRBV7-9 and TRBJ2-7, with 12 bases that match TRBD2. The CDR3 is 16 residues long. CDR1 and CDR2 from the germline V gene are SEHNR and FQNEAQ (reference sequence). Trimming at V came to 5 bases and at J to 6 bases, leaving 11 bases not matched to a gene. CDR3: CASSPYLTSGRFEQYF. CDR3 nucleotides: TGTGCCAGCAGCCCTTACCTGACTAGCGGGAGATTCGAGCAGTACTTC.

The rearrangement links TRBV5-4 to TRBJ1-1; a possible D gene is TRBD1 (5 bases). Looked up from germline, CDR1 is SGHNT and CDR2 is YYREEE (reference sequence). Trimming stripped 2 bases from V and 5 bases from J, with 10 bases between. The CDR3 runs 13 residues. Written as DNA, the CDR3 is TGTGCCAGCAGCTTTTTTGGGGGGACTGAAGCTTTCTTT. Translated, it gives CASSFFGGTEAFF.

V and J are TRBV10-1 and TRBJ1-1; D is ambiguous. The CDR3 length is 13 residues. Trimming pared 3 bases from V and 8 bases from J, leaving 13 bases between. Per the germline V gene, CDR1 is WNHNN and CDR2 is SYGVQD (reference sequence). The CDR3 sequence is CASSDTVGTEAFF. Here the CDR3 DNA reads TGCGCCAGCAGTGATACGGTAGGCACCGAAGCTTTCTTT.

V is TRBV27 and J is TRBJ2-1; D may be TRBD1 (5 bases). V was shortened by 6 bases and J by 12 bases, with 24 bases between the two germline ends. This CDR3 is built from 15 residues. Germline assignment: CDR1 MNHEY and CDR2 SMNVEV (reference sequence). CDR3 sequence: CASSQLPVAGQMQFF. The CDR3 DNA sequence: TGTGCCAGCAGCCAGCTACCAGTGGCCGGACAAATGCAGTTCTTC.

The chain couples TRBV6-5 to TRBJ2-1; D not certain. The germline V and J ends were trimmed by 6 bases and 5 bases, with 17 bases remaining between them. Germline V gives CDR1 MNHEY, CDR2 SVGAGI. CDR3 length equals 15 residues. CDR3 amino acids: CASSRTPYGDNEQFF. For the CDR3, the DNA is TGTGCCAGCAGCCGAACTCCCTATGGCGACAATGAGCAGTTCTTC.

V gene TRBV6-6 combines with J gene TRBJ1-2, with 7 bases matching TRBD1. Trimming cost V 7 bases and J 0 bases; bases outside gene matches: 5. Germline V lookup: CDR1 MNHNY, CDR2 SVGAGI (reference sequence). The CDR3 has 14 residues. CDR3 residues: CASIDRDANYGYTF. CDR3 bases: TGTGCCAGCATTGACAGGGACGCTAACTATGGCTACACCTTC.

CDR3 sequence reads: CASSSRQGSTDTQYF. CDR3 bases: TGTGCCAGCTCTTCTAGACAGGGTTCGACAGATACGCAGTATTTT. V usage is TRBV18 and J usage is TRBJ2-3; TRBD1 matches 7 bases. The ends lost 6 bases at V and 3 bases at J; junction bases unmatched: 9. Per germline, CDR1 KGHSH and CDR2 LQKENI. The CDR3 has 15 amino acids.

Concerning this clone itself: Other DNA sequences in the same sample also yield this CDR3. The V gene is TRBV5-1, the J gene TRBJ1-1; D is ambiguous. In germline, CDR1 is SGHRS, CDR2 YFSETQ. The CDR3 extends over 13 amino acids. The V gene lost 0 bases and the J gene lost 2 bases, with 5 bases spanning the gap. CDR3 sequence (DNA): TGCGCCAGCAGCTTGGAGCTAAACACTGAAGCTTTCTTT. This encodes CASSLELNTEAFF.

The chain links TRBV7-9 to TRBJ2-4, with 7 bases that match TRBD1. Germline assignment: CDR1 SEHNR and CDR2 FQNEAQ (reference sequence). The CDR3 is 15 residues long. Unmatched junction bases numbered 5, after V lost 5 bases and J lost 1 base. CDR3 in DNA: TGTGCCAGCAGCATGACAGGGAACGCCAAAAACATTCAGTACTTC. It codes for CASSMTGNAKNIQYF.

This clone occurred a few times. The chain links TRBV6-5 to TRBJ2-2; D call uncertain. Trimming cost V 6 bases and J 4 bases, with 15 bases left between them. Germline V gene lookup returns CDR1 MNHEY and CDR2 SVGAGI. This CDR3 spans 15 amino acids. CDR3 sequence: CASRIDPSGTGELFF. In nucleotides, the CDR3 is TGTGCCAGCAGGATCGACCCCTCGGGCACCGGGGAGCTGTTTTTT.

The chain is built from TRBV6-5 and TRBJ2-3, with a weak D call TRBD2 (5 bases). Germline CDR1 is MNHEY and CDR2 is SVGAGI. CDR3 length: 14 residues. The V end lost 6 bases, the J end lost 3 bases, and 13 bases lay between the germline ends. The CDR3 DNA is TGTGCCAGCAGCTCCCGTTCGGGAACAGATACGCAGTATTTT. Amino acids: CASSSRSGTDTQYF.

This clone was recorded only once. The CDR3 reads CASSAAGKSYEQYF. The CDR3, as DNA: TGTGCCAGCAGCGCTGCAGGGAAGTCCTACGAGCAGTACTTC. The chain is built from TRBV27 and TRBJ2-7; D is possibly TRBD1 (5 bases). The CDR3 runs 14 residues. The V end lost 6 bases, the J end lost 1 base, and 13 bases lay between the germline ends. Germline CDR1 and CDR2: MNHEY and SMNVEV (reference sequence).

The chain has TRBV6-6 and TRBJ1-1, with unresolved D. Trimming took 10 bases from V and 10 from J, leaving 22 bases between them. The CDR3 length is 13 residues. Germline values: CDR1 MNHNY, CDR2 SVGAGI (reference sequence). CDR3 amino acids: CATQIPALRVAFF. The CDR3 DNA reads as TGTGCCACCCAGATCCCGGCATTAAGGGTAGCTTTCTTT.